The next 28 T cell receptor beta chains were all read from a single sample in a study of control samples from healthy donors and cancer patients. Sequencing was performed with immunoSEQ multiplex PCR; in TCRdb, only in-frame clones are kept and a portion is missing. The sample carries approximately 150,000 clones, around nine tenths recorded once. Sequenced input: blood. Every receptor here comes from a man aged 25-40 years in good health.

The CDR3 reads CASSPEKRDSNNSPLHF. DNA for the CDR3: TGTGCCAGCAGCCCGGAGAAGAGGGACAGCAATAATTCACCCCTCCACTTT. The rearrangement uses TRBV9 and TRBJ1-6; TRBD1 matches 7 bases. Germline CDR1 is SGDLS and CDR2 is YYNGEE. Trimming at V came to 4 bases and at J to 5 bases, leaving 12 bases not matched to a gene. The CDR3 sequence is 17 residues long.

This chain connects TRBV9 to TRBJ2-7; D gene uncertain. The germline V gene has CDR1 SGDLS and CDR2 YYNGEE. V lost 4 bases and J lost 1, with 12 bases in between. CDR3 size: 14 residues. CDR3 protein: CASSPSLGSYEQYF. The CDR3 nucleotides are TGTGCCAGCAGCCCCTCTTTGGGATCCTACGAGCAGTACTTC.

The J gene is TRBJ1-5, the V gene TRBV19, with D possibly matching TRBD1 (5 bases). This CDR3 region has 14 residues. V lost 3 bases and J 6 bases, leaving 12 bases between the germline ends. Germline V gives CDR1 LNHDA, CDR2 SQIVND (reference sequence). The CDR3 spells CASSIRGRAQPQHF. In nucleotides, the CDR3 is TGTGCCAGTAGTATCCGGGGCAGGGCTCAGCCCCAGCATTTT.

In this sample, this clone turned up a few times. The chain joins TRBV7-2 to TRBJ2-3; 13 nucleotides agree with TRBD2. The V segment lost 1 base and the J segment 3 bases; nucleotides outside the gene matches: 4. Germline V gene sequence: CDR1 SGHTA, CDR2 FQGNSA. This CDR3 region has 17 residues. CDR3 protein: CASSLGLAGGITDTQYF. The CDR3 nucleotides read TGTGCCAGCAGCTTAGGACTAGCGGGAGGAATAACAGATACGCAGTATTTT.

The V and J genes are TRBV7-3 and TRBJ2-2; 8 positions match TRBD2. This CDR3 has 16 residues. V shed 5 bases, J shed 4 bases, and the junction held 9 bases outside the gene matches. CDR1 is SGHTA, CDR2 FQGTGA, per germline. In nucleotides, the CDR3 is TGTGCCAGCAGCGTGCTCGGGGGGGCCTTCACCGGGGAGCTGTTTTTT. Protein sequence: CASSVLGGAFTGELFF.

The chain combines TRBV7-2 with TRBJ2-1, with TRBD1 as a possible D gene (5 bases). V was cut by 5 bases and J by 9 bases, with 14 bases left in between. Germline V gives CDR1 SGHTA, CDR2 FQGNSA. The CDR3 sequence is 13 residues long. CDR3: CASSPRGAGEQFF. The DNA of the CDR3 is TGTGCCAGCAGCCCCCGTGGGGCTGGTGAGCAGTTCTTC.

This sequence joins TRBV6-4 and TRBJ2-7; tentative D call: TRBD2 (6 bases). Trimming took 0 bases from V and 2 from J, leaving 14 bases between them. The germline gives CDR1 MRHNA, CDR2 SNTAGT. This CDR3 comprises 16 residues. The CDR3: CASSDSGGLATYEQYF. The CDR3, as DNA: TGTGCCAGCAGTGACTCGGGGGGTTTAGCAACCTACGAGCAGTACTTC.

This chain links TRBV7-2 with TRBJ2-3; the match to TRBD2 covers 10 bases. From germline, CDR1 is SGHTA and CDR2 FQGNSA. Trimming took 2 bases from V and 3 from J; bases not matched to a gene: 8. CDR3 size: 17 residues. CDR3 in DNA: TGTGCCAGCAGCTTATCCCAGCGGGAGGGCCGTACAGATACGCAGTATTTT. Amino acid sequence: CASSLSQREGRTDTQYF.

The chain combines TRBV7-9 with TRBJ2-2; D remains unclear. The V and J ends lost 3 bases and 5 bases respectively, with 4 bases between them. CDR1 and CDR2 from the germline V gene are SEHNR and FQNEAQ (reference sequence). CDR3 size: 12 residues. The CDR3 nucleotides are TGTGCCAGCAGCTTGGGGACCGGGGAGCTGTTTTTT. Protein product: CASSLGTGELFF.

The V and J genes are TRBV11-2 and TRBJ2-7; D might be TRBD2 (6 bases). Between the trimmed V and J ends, which lost 0 bases and 6 bases, there was a span of 18 bases. Per germline, CDR1 SGHAT and CDR2 FQNNGV. The CDR3 has 16 amino acids. For the CDR3, the DNA is TGTGCCAGCAGCTTAGAGGTGTCAGGGAGGACCTCCGAGCAGTACTTC. Residues: CASSLEVSGRTSEQYF. The entire variable domain, with the rest obtained from reference TRBV11-2 and TRBJ2-7, is as follows: EAGVAQSPRYKIIEKRQSVAFWCNPISGHATLYWYQQILGQGPKLLIQFQNNGVVDDSQLPKDRFSAERLKGVDSTLKIQPAKLEDSAVYLCASSLEVSGRTSEQYFGPGTRLTVT.

V gene TRBV6-5 combines with J gene TRBJ2-1; TRBD2 matches at 12 bases. The CDR3 spans 15 residues. The junction had 7 bases not matched to a gene; V was cut back by 5 bases and J by 8 bases. Germline-derived CDR1 and CDR2 are MNHEY and SVGAGI. CDR3 DNA: TGTGCCAGCAGTACCCTAGCGGGAGGGCGCTATGAGCAGTTCTTC. It yields the protein CASSTLAGGRYEQFF.

This chain connects TRBV6-6 to TRBJ2-7; maybe TRBD1 (6 bases). Trimming removed 7 bases from V and 0 bases from J, with 10 bases in between. CDR1 is MNHNY, CDR2 SVGAGI, per germline (reference sequence). CDR3 length: 13 residues. Here the CDR3 reads CASNDRSSYEQYF. The CDR3 DNA follows: TGTGCCAGCAACGACAGGAGCTCCTACGAGCAGTACTTC.

This clone was picked up one time. The chain is built from TRBV29-1 and TRBJ2-7; 11 bases align to TRBD1. This CDR3 region has 12 residues. Looked up from germline, CDR1 is SQVTM and CDR2 is ANQGSEA. The J segment lost 6 bases and the V segment lost 6 bases, leaving 4 bases of the junction unmatched. The CDR3 DNA reads as TGCAGCGTCTGGACAGGGGGCCGCGAGCAGTACTTC. This encodes CSVWTGGREQYF.

The rearrangement joins TRBV30 to TRBJ2-6; the match to TRBD1 covers 9 bases. Looked up from germline, CDR1 is GTSNPN and CDR2 is SVGIG (reference sequence). The V gene end was trimmed by 4 bases and the J gene end by 2 bases; junction bases not matched to a gene: 15. The CDR3 is made up of 19 amino acids. This chain's CDR3 is CAWTKDLDRGYAGANVLTF. As DNA, the CDR3 is TGTGCCTGGACCAAAGATTTAGACAGGGGGTATGCTGGGGCCAACGTCCTGACTTTC. The full variable domain, rest sourced from reference TRBV30 and TRBJ2-6, is SQTIHQWPATLVQPVGSPLSLECTVEGTSNPNLYWYRQAAGRGLQLLFYSVGIGQISSEVPQNLSASRPQDRQFILSSKKLLLSDSGFYLCAWTKDLDRGYAGANVLTFGAGSRLTVL.

In its sample, this clone was seen once. The V call is TRBV7-2, the J call TRBJ1-1; D is unresolved. Germline-derived CDR1 and CDR2 are SGHTA and FQGNSA. The CDR3 has 13 residues. V lost 1 base, J lost 1 base, and 4 bases lay in between. In nucleotides, the CDR3 is TGTGCCAGCAGCTTAGGGTGGAACACTGAAGCTTTCTTT. It yields the protein CASSLGWNTEAFF.

The chain joins TRBV7-2 to TRBJ2-5; D is possibly TRBD2 (5 bases). Trimming stripped 6 bases from V and 5 bases from J, with 19 bases between. Germline V gene data show CDR1 as SGHTA and CDR2 as FQGNSA. CDR3 length: 15 amino acids. CDR3 DNA: TGTGCCAGCAGTCTTCGAGGGAACGGGTATGAGACCCAGTACTTC. This codes for CASSLRGNGYETQYF.

The genes are TRBV19 and TRBJ2-1; 10 bases match TRBD2. Trimming took 0 bases from V and 5 from J; bases not matched to a gene: 7. The V gene's germline CDR1 is LNHDA and CDR2 SQIVND (reference sequence). CDR3 size: 17 residues. The CDR3 here is CASSIDPPSGGDNEQFF. As DNA, the CDR3 is TGTGCCAGTAGTATAGATCCCCCTAGCGGGGGTGACAATGAGCAGTTCTTC.

The CDR3 loop is CASTRGGTSYEQYF. CDR3 sequence (DNA): TGTGCCAGCACCCGAGGGGGCACCTCCTACGAGCAGTACTTC. The rearrangement joins TRBV6-5 to TRBJ2-7; 7 bases match TRBD1. The CDR3 is made up of 14 amino acids. The germline gives CDR1 MNHEY, CDR2 SVGAGI. The J segment lost 0 bases and the V segment lost 7 bases, leaving 6 bases of the junction unmatched.

This clone occurred once. This chain uses TRBV13 with TRBJ1-5; D ambiguous. With 0 bases removed from V and 7 bases from J, the gap between germline ends came to 10 bases. Germline lookup yields CDR1 PRHDT and CDR2 FYEKMQ (reference sequence). The CDR3 consists of 14 residues. CDR3 in amino acids: CASSLGALGQPQHF. The DNA for the CDR3 is TGTGCCAGCAGCTTAGGGGCTTTGGGACAGCCCCAGCATTTT.

The rearrangement joins TRBV3-1 (or the pseudogene TRBV3-2) to TRBJ1-5; possible D gene TRBD1, 5 bases. The CDR3 covers 15 residues. The germline V and J ends were trimmed by 2 bases and 6 bases, with 14 bases remaining between them. The germline V gene has CDR1 LGHDT and CDR2 YNNKEL (reference sequence). The chain's CDR3 is CASSQRSNGGQPQHF. The DNA for the CDR3 is TGTGCCAGCAGCCAAAGATCAAACGGGGGTCAGCCCCAGCATTTT.

The chain joins TRBV9 to TRBJ2-7; TRBD1 matches at 8 bases. V lost 7 bases to trimming and J lost 2 bases; unmatched junction nucleotides: 2. There are 12 residues in the CDR3. CDR1 is SGDLS, CDR2 YYNGEE, per germline. CDR3 sequence: CASGQGAYEQYF. CDR3 sequence (DNA): TGTGCCAGCGGACAGGGCGCCTACGAGCAGTACTTC.

This sequence joins TRBV28 and TRBJ1-4, with TRBD1 as a possible D gene (5 bases). This CDR3 spans 12 amino acids. V lost 10 bases and J 7 bases, leaving 13 bases between the germline ends. Germline lookup yields CDR1 MDHEN and CDR2 SYDVKM. The CDR3 sequence is CAIGARGEKLFF. The CDR3, as DNA: TGTGCCATTGGGGCACGAGGTGAAAAACTGTTTTTT.

The chain links TRBV11-2 to TRBJ2-5, with D possibly being TRBD2 (7 bases). V was trimmed by 1 base and J by 4 bases, leaving 13 bases between them. Per the germline V gene, CDR1 is SGHAT and CDR2 is FQNNGV. CDR3 length: 15 amino acids. CDR3 sequence: CASSLVGGPPETQYF. CDR3 nucleotides: TGTGCCAGCAGCTTAGTCGGGGGGCCACCAGAGACCCAGTACTTC.

The V gene is TRBV7-9, the J gene TRBJ2-1; 8 bases are a match to TRBD1. Trimming cost V 5 bases and J 7 bases; bases outside gene matches: 7. CDR3 length: 14 residues. Per the germline V gene, CDR1 is SEHNR and CDR2 is FQNEAQ (reference sequence). CDR3 loop: CASSVGQGRNEQFF. CDR3 DNA sequence: TGTGCCAGCAGCGTCGGACAGGGTCGGAATGAGCAGTTCTTC.

The CDR3 region is CASSPGQAETQYF. The CDR3 coding sequence is TGTGCCAGCTCCCCCGGGCAGGCGGAGACCCAGTACTTC. The rearrangement joins TRBV18 to TRBJ2-5; no clear D gene. CDR3 length: 13 residues. V was shortened by 6 bases and J by 5 bases, with 13 bases between the two germline ends. CDR1 is KGHSH and CDR2 is LQKENI in the germline V gene.

The gene calls are TRBV18 and TRBJ1-5; D is uncertain. V was cut by 6 bases and J by 6 bases, with 18 bases left in between. CDR3 size: 15 residues. Germline CDR1 reads KGHSH; CDR2 reads LQKENI. The CDR3 sequence: CASSQSRGNSQPQHF. The CDR3, as DNA: TGTGCCAGCTCCCAGTCGAGAGGTAATAGTCAGCCCCAGCATTTT.

This clone was seen once. DNA for the CDR3: TGTGCCAGCAGTGAAGGGGAGGGCCCCTGGTATGGCTACACCTTC. Encoded protein: CASSEGEGPWYGYTF. This chain links TRBV2 with TRBJ1-2; D gene ambiguous. CDR3 size: 15 residues. Germline CDR1 and CDR2: SNHLY and FYNNEI. The germline V and J ends were trimmed by 1 base and 5 bases, with 14 bases remaining between them. The full variable domain, its missing parts supplied by reference TRBV2 and TRBJ1-2, is EPEVTQTPSHQVTQMGQEVILRCVPISNHLYFYWYRQILGQKVEFLVSFYNNEISEKSEIFDDQFSVERPDGSNFTLKIRSTKLEDSAMYFCASSEGEGPWYGYTFGSGTRLTVV.

The CDR3 DNA sequence: TGTGCCAGCAGCTCTAACGGACAGGGGACCTACGAGCAGTACTTC. This sequence encodes CASSSNGQGTYEQYF. J is TRBJ2-7 and V is TRBV9, with TRBD1 identical over 9 bases. CDR1 is SGDLS and CDR2 is YYNGEE in the germline V gene. Germline trimming cut 4 bases from V and 2 bases from J; bases unmatched to any gene: 7. The CDR3 covers 15 residues.